The 21 T cell receptor beta chains presented below share a single source sample, sequenced in a study of OX40 agonist ivuxolimab in advanced cancers. Here immunoSEQ multiplex PCR was the method, and the copy in TCRdb shows in-frame clones only, minus some. The sample consists of roughly 11,000 clones, over 75% of them appearing once. The input for sequencing was CD4+ or CD8+ T cells sorted from blood, taken in a trial of the OX40 agonist ivuxolimab. The receptors derive from an adult with an advanced solid tumor such as melanoma, head and neck, liver or kidney cancer.

The DNA for the CDR3 is TGCAGCGTTGAAGATTTGGGGTCCGGGGAGCTGTTTTTT. Amino acids: CSVEDLGSGELFF. The chain recombines TRBV29-1 with TRBJ2-2; no definite D call. The CDR3 is 13 residues long. CDR1 is SQVTM and CDR2 is ANQGSEA in the germline V gene. Trimming removed 0 bases at V and 6 bases at J, with 8 bases between.

The chain links TRBV2 to TRBJ2-5, with a weak D call TRBD1 (8 bases). Trimming cost V 3 bases and J 2 bases, with 13 bases left between them. Germline CDR1 reads SNHLY; CDR2 reads FYNNEI. The CDR3 totals 15 residues. CDR3 sequence: CASSDGQGGQETQYF. CDR3 in DNA: TGTGCCAGCAGTGATGGACAGGGAGGGCAAGAGACCCAGTACTTC.

This clone came up a few times. The CDR3 reads CSVEGAAIYGYTF. The CDR3 DNA sequence: TGCAGCGTCGAGGGGGCGGCGATCTATGGCTACACCTTC. This chain uses TRBV29-1 with TRBJ1-2, with 7 bases aligning to TRBD1. The CDR3 extends over 13 amino acids. The V segment lost 6 bases and the J segment 4 bases; nucleotides outside the gene matches: 8. Germline-derived CDR1 and CDR2 are SQVTM and ANQGSEA.

The chain uses TRBV10-3 and TRBJ2-5, with D uncertain. Germline V gene data show CDR1 as ENHRY and CDR2 as SYGVKD. The CDR3 spans 14 residues. The ends were cut back, 2 bases at V and 1 base at J, with 8 bases in the middle. CDR3 in DNA: TGTGCCATCAGTGAGACCAGAACCCAAGAGACCCAGTACTTC. Its translation: CAISETRTQETQYF.

V and J are TRBV6-5 and TRBJ1-2, with 10 bases aligning to TRBD1. V lost 6 bases, J lost 6 bases, and 4 bases stayed unmatched. CDR3 length: 13 amino acids. In germline, CDR1 is MNHEY, CDR2 SVGAGI. The CDR3: CASRTGGAHGYTF. Here the CDR3 DNA reads TGTGCCAGCAGGACAGGGGGCGCCCATGGCTACACCTTC.

V gene TRBV2 combines with J gene TRBJ2-5; TRBD1 agrees at 7 bases. The CDR3 is made up of 17 amino acids. The germline CDR1 and CDR2 sequences are SNHLY and FYNNEI. V lost 0 bases, J lost 3 bases, and 10 bases stayed unmatched. The DNA for the CDR3 is TGTGCCAGCAGTGAAGCGCTGCAAGGGACAGAAAAAGAGACCCAGTACTTC. Protein: CASSEALQGTEKETQYF.

This clone was detected only a few times. V gene TRBV9 combines with J gene TRBJ2-2; D possibly corresponds to TRBD1 (6 bases). The V gene's germline CDR1 is SGDLS and CDR2 YYNGEE. V was trimmed by 4 bases and J by 3 bases, leaving 13 bases between them. This CDR3 region has 15 residues. CDR3 nucleotide sequence: TGTGCCAGCAGCCTCCGGACAGATTACACCGGGGAGCTGTTTTTT. It codes for CASSLRTDYTGELFF.

The chain has TRBV11-2 and TRBJ1-1; 9 bases align to TRBD1. The CDR3 runs 16 residues. In germline, CDR1 is SGHAT, CDR2 FQNNGV. V lost 6 bases and J lost 4; bases outside the gene matches: 12. The CDR3 protein is CASRQEVGTGPTEAFF. Written as DNA, the CDR3 is TGTGCCAGCAGACAGGAGGTCGGGACAGGGCCCACTGAAGCTTTCTTT. Together with reference TRBV11-2 and TRBJ1-1, the CDR3 gives the full variable domain: EAGVAQSPRYKIIEKRQSVAFWCNPISGHATLYWYQQILGQGPKLLIQFQNNGVVDDSQLPKDRFSAERLKGVDSTLKIQPAKLEDSAVYLCASRQEVGTGPTEAFFGQGTRLTVV.

This chain uses TRBV7-6 with TRBJ2-3; 8 positions agree with TRBD1. This CDR3 region has 15 residues. Germline-derived CDR1 and CDR2 are SGHVS and FNYEAQ. Trimming cost V 5 bases and J 0 bases; bases outside gene matches: 4. CDR3 sequence (DNA): TGTGCCAGCAGCGCCACAGGGGGGAGCACAGATACGCAGTATTTT. This sequence encodes CASSATGGSTDTQYF.

The CDR3 DNA reads TGTGCCAGCAGGGGGTGGGACTATCAAGAGACCCAGTACTTC. This encodes CASRGWDYQETQYF. The rearrangement uses TRBV2 and TRBJ2-5, with TRBD2 matching over 7 bases. Germline V gene sequence: CDR1 SNHLY, CDR2 FYNNEI. The CDR3 is made up of 14 amino acids. The V gene end was trimmed by 6 bases and the J gene end by 2 bases; junction bases not matched to a gene: 6.

The rearrangement uses TRBV27 and TRBJ1-4; D is perhaps TRBD1 (5 bases). The CDR3 has 12 amino acids. Germline V gives CDR1 MNHEY, CDR2 SMNVEV (reference sequence). The germline V and J ends were trimmed by 1 base and 8 bases, with 5 bases remaining between them. CDR3 amino acids: CASSLWGEKLFF. The CDR3 nucleotides are TGTGCCAGCAGTTTATGGGGGGAAAAACTGTTTTTT.

This sequence joins TRBV5-1 and TRBJ1-3; no reliable D call. Germline V gene sequence: CDR1 SGHRS, CDR2 YFSETQ. V was cut by 0 bases and J by 4 bases, with 14 bases left in between. The CDR3 loop spans 16 amino acids. CDR3 region: CASSLERGPIGNTIYF. CDR3 nucleotides: TGCGCCAGCAGCTTGGAGCGAGGCCCAATCGGAAACACCATATATTTT.

The rearrangement uses TRBV11-1 and TRBJ1-1; 8 nucleotides line up with TRBD1. The CDR3 has 16 amino acids. The trim removed 5 bases at V and 2 bases at J, leaving 10 bases unmatched. Per the germline V gene, CDR1 is SGHAT and CDR2 is FQDESV (reference sequence). The CDR3 loop is CASSLSDRGGNTEAFF. CDR3 nucleotides: TGTGCCAGCAGCCTCAGCGACAGGGGAGGCAACACTGAAGCTTTCTTT. Supplemented by reference TRBV11-1 and TRBJ1-1, the full variable domain reads EAEVAQSPRYKITEKSQAVAFWCDPISGHATLYWYRQILGQGPELLVQFQDESVVDDSQLPKDRFSAERLKGVDSTLKIQPAELGDSAMYLCASSLSDRGGNTEAFFGQGTRLTVV.

This chain uses TRBV5-1 with TRBJ2-5, with 7 bases fitting TRBD1. Germline values: CDR1 SGHRS, CDR2 YFSETQ. The CDR3 runs to 17 residues. V lost 0 bases, J lost 10 bases, and 18 bases stayed unmatched. Here the CDR3 reads CASSLGLAREDRYDQYF. In nucleotides, the CDR3 is TGCGCCAGCAGCTTGGGACTGGCCCGAGAGGACAGGTATGACCAGTACTTC.

J is TRBJ2-7 and V is TRBV5-8, with a weak D call TRBD1 (5 bases). CDR1 is SGHTS and CDR2 is YDEGEE in the germline V gene. V was clipped by 3 bases and J by 2 bases, with 15 bases between them. This CDR3 is 15 amino acids long. The CDR3: CASSSGAGLPYEQYF. The CDR3 DNA sequence: TGTGCCAGCAGCTCTGGGGCAGGGTTGCCCTACGAGCAGTACTTC.

V and J are TRBV19 and TRBJ2-7; 9 nucleotides agree with TRBD1. Germline lookup yields CDR1 LNHDA and CDR2 SQIVND (reference sequence). After removal of 5 bases from V and 7 bases from J, the junction contained 9 bases not matched to a gene. This CDR3 region has 14 residues. CDR3 amino acids: CASSPGQGTLEQYF. The CDR3 bases are TGTGCCAGTAGTCCGGGACAGGGAACATTGGAGCAGTACTTC.

The J gene is TRBJ1-2, the V gene TRBV5-1; a weak D match, TRBD1 (6 bases). CDR3 size: 14 residues. From germline, CDR1 is SGHRS and CDR2 YFSETQ. Trimming removed 4 bases from V and 8 bases from J, with 18 bases in between. CDR3 nucleotide sequence: TGCGCCAGCAGCCTCTCAGGGGAAAACAGGGGCTACACCTTC. Its protein product is CASSLSGENRGYTF. Full variable domain (rest looked up from reference TRBV5-1 and TRBJ1-2): KAGVTQTPRYLIKTRGQQVTLSCSPISGHRSVSWYQQTPGQGLQFLFEYFSETQRNKGNFPGRFSGRQFSNSRSEMNVSTLELGDSALYLCASSLSGENRGYTFGSGTRLTVV.

The chain joins TRBV6-1 to TRBJ2-1; a possible D gene is TRBD2 (6 bases). Deletions cut 3 bases from V and 0 bases from J, with 12 bases between. CDR1 is MNHNS and CDR2 is SASEGT in the germline V gene. CDR3 length: 16 amino acids. CDR3 sequence (DNA): TGTGCCAGCAGTGAGATTGGGGGGAGCTCCTACAATGAGCAGTTCTTC. Amino acid sequence: CASSEIGGSSYNEQFF.

Worth noting for this clone: A far larger clone is just one base off, so this is likely a read error. This sequence joins TRBV19 and TRBJ2-1; D is unresolved. From germline, CDR1 is LNHDA and CDR2 SQIVND (reference sequence). Trimming stripped 7 bases from V and 4 bases from J, with 8 bases between. The CDR3 consists of 12 residues. The CDR3 region is CASNNGYNEQFF. DNA of the CDR3: TGTGCCAGTAATAACGGATACAATGAGCAGTTCTTC. The variable domain in full, completed from reference TRBV19 and TRBJ2-1, reads DGGITQSPKYLFRKEGQNVTLSCEQNLNHDAMYWYRQDPGQGLRLIYYSQIVNDFQKGDIAEGYSVSREKKESFPLTVTSAQKNPTAFYLCASNNGYNEQFFGPGTRLTVL.

This chain connects TRBV7-9 to TRBJ2-5, with TRBD1 identical over 11 bases. V gave up 1 base and J gave up 4 bases; unmatched junction bases: 2. Looked up from germline, CDR1 is SEHNR and CDR2 is FQNEAQ (reference sequence). The CDR3 runs 15 residues. CDR3 sequence: CASSLGGQGGETQYF. Written as DNA, the CDR3 is TGTGCCAGCAGCTTAGGGGGACAGGGGGGAGAGACCCAGTACTTC.

For this clone: No DNA is shown, since the ends of the CDR3 on it are uncertain; the CDR3 is the one TCRdb lists. The chain's CDR3 is CASSKVATGSMGFF. The genes are TRBV21-1 and TRBJ2-1; TRBD1 is the table's D call, not checked against the DNA. TRBV21-1 is a recognized pseudogene. Termini included, the CDR3 measures 14 amino acids.